The rows below give T cell receptor beta chains drawn from one sample of a study of cytomegalovirus exposure and HLA in healthy donors. This table comes from immunoSEQ multiplex PCR, and its TCRdb copy is limited to in-frame clones, with some not included. Altogether 90,000 to 150,000 clones are present, around nine tenths being singletons, with the ten largest covering 6% to 7%. Material: PBMCs. These receptors came from a woman aged 18 to 35 in good health and CMV-seropositive. The CDR3 runs from the conserved cysteine through the conserved F or W. A D gene is named only where the DNA matches it firmly.

CDR3nt: TGTGCCAGCAGCCAAGCTTCGGGGGGCGCCTATGGCTACACCTTC; CDR3aa: CASSQASGGAYGYTF; d_gene: -; j_gene: TRBJ1-2; v_gene: TRBV14
CDR3nt: TGTGCCAGCAGCTTGCGGGGACAGAGTATGAACACTGAAGCTTTCTTT; CDR3aa: CASSLRGQSMNTEAFF; d_gene: TRBD1; j_gene: TRBJ1-1; v_gene: TRBV5-8
CDR3nt: TGTGCCAGCAGCTTACTGGGGAACAGGGCCCACATCAGCACAGATACGCAGTATTTT; CDR3aa: CASSLLGNRAHISTDTQYF; d_gene: -; j_gene: TRBJ2-3; v_gene: TRBV7-3
CDR3nt: TGTGCCAGCAGCGAGGGACTAGCGGGAGGTGGAGATACGCAGTATTTT; CDR3aa: CASSEGLAGGGDTQYF; d_gene: TRBD2; j_gene: TRBJ2-3; v_gene: TRBV9
CDR3nt: TGCGCCACGTCCCGCCGGGGGGGAAAACTGTTTTTT; CDR3aa: CATSRRGGKLFF; d_gene: -; j_gene: TRBJ1-4; v_gene: TRBV4-1
CDR3nt: TGCGCCAGCAGCTTGGCCGGCAGGGGGCAAACACGGAACACCGGGGAGCTGTTTTTT; CDR3aa: CASSLAGRGQTRNTGELFF; d_gene: TRBD1; j_gene: TRBJ2-2; v_gene: TRBV5-1
CDR3nt: TGTGCCAGCAGCGCCACCCGTCGAACATCCTACAATGAGCAGTTCTTC; CDR3aa: CASSATRRTSYNEQFF; d_gene: -; j_gene: TRBJ2-1; v_gene: TRBV11-1
CDR3nt: TGTGCCAGTAGTGGGTACATTGGGACAGGGTCCGACGAGCAGTACTTC; CDR3aa: CASSGYIGTGSDEQYF; d_gene: TRBD1; j_gene: TRBJ2-7; v_gene: TRBV19
CDR3nt: TGTGCCAGCAGCTCTGGCGGAGGGCCCCAGCATTTT; CDR3aa: CASSSGGGPQHF; d_gene: -; j_gene: TRBJ1-5; v_gene: TRBV11-3
CDR3nt: TGTGCCAGCAGCCCCAGGACAGCCTACGAGCAGTACTTC; CDR3aa: CASSPRTAYEQYF; d_gene: -; j_gene: TRBJ2-7; v_gene: TRBV7-8
CDR3nt: TGTGCCAGCACGACAGGACAGAAAAACATTCAGTACTTC; CDR3aa: CASTTGQKNIQYF; d_gene: -; j_gene: TRBJ2-4; v_gene: TRBV2
CDR3nt: TGTGCCAGCAGCTTAGCGACGGCTAGCGGGAGCTACGAGCAGTACTTC; CDR3aa: CASSLATASGSYEQYF; d_gene: TRBD2; j_gene: TRBJ2-7; v_gene: TRBV7-9
CDR3nt: TGCGCCAGCAGCTGGGACGGGACAGAAGGCCCCCTCCACTTT; CDR3aa: CASSWDGTEGPLHF; d_gene: TRBD1; j_gene: TRBJ1-6; v_gene: TRBV5-1
CDR3nt: TGTGCCAGCAGTGCTGCCCTGAGGCCAAAAAACATTCAGTACTTC; CDR3aa: CASSAALRPKNIQYF; d_gene: -; j_gene: TRBJ2-4; v_gene: TRBV6-1
CDR3nt: TGCGCCAGCAGCCAAGCCTGGGGGCTAGCGGAGCTCTACGAGCAGTACTTC; CDR3aa: CASSQAWGLAELYEQYF; d_gene: -; j_gene: TRBJ2-7; v_gene: TRBV4-1
CDR3nt: TGTGCCAGCAGTTCGGGCAGCCTAACCGGGACAGGGATCATAGGTACCGGGGAGCTGTTTTTT; CDR3aa: CASSSGSLTGTGIIGTGELFF; d_gene: TRBD1; j_gene: TRBJ2-2; v_gene: TRBV28